The 18 T cell receptor beta chains presented below share a single source sample, sequenced in a study of PD-1 blockade in mismatch repair-deficient tumors (dated by TCRdb to the late 2010s). Library preparation was by the immunoSEQ multiplex PCR assay. In its TCRdb copy, this immuneACCESS table keeps in-frame sequences only and misses some clones. Where compared with another copy, unresolved V genes explain less than half of these, and the others have no known cause. The sample has 77,000 or so clones on record, 80% to 90% of them singletons. Over 4.5% of the sample is held by the ten biggest clonotypes. This sample comprised peripheral blood, obtained 44 weeks after starting pembrolizumab. These receptors were collected from an adult with mismatch repair-deficient cancer.

This sequence joins TRBV11-2 and TRBJ1-2; D gene uncertain. CDR3 length equals 14 residues. Per germline, CDR1 SGHAT and CDR2 FQNNGV. V was cut by 5 bases and J by 5 bases, with 15 bases left in between. The DNA for the CDR3 is TGTGCCAGCAGCCCTGGGTCCAACGGGTATGGCTACACCTTC. Amino acid sequence: CASSPGSNGYGYTF.

V is TRBV19 and J is TRBJ1-4; no clear D gene. The V end lost 5 bases, the J end lost 8 bases, and 12 bases lay between the germline ends. The CDR3 totals 13 residues. Looked up from germline, CDR1 is LNHDA and CDR2 is SQIVND (reference sequence). The DNA for the CDR3 is TGTGCCAGTAGTGGGAGGCACGGAGAAAAACTGTTTTTT. Its protein product is CASSGRHGEKLFF.

The V and J genes are TRBV6-1 and TRBJ2-2; no clear D gene. CDR3 length equals 15 residues. CDR1 and CDR2 from the germline V gene are MNHNS and SASEGT. Trimming shortened V by 4 bases and J by 5 bases, and 14 bases separated the two germline ends. DNA of the CDR3: TGTGCCAGCAGTGTTGTTAACCCAACTACCGGGGAGCTGTTTTTT. It is translated as CASSVVNPTTGELFF.

This chain connects TRBV6-6 to TRBJ2-7, with D maybe TRBD2 (5 bases). The length of the CDR3 is 12 residues. The germline gives CDR1 MNHNY, CDR2 SVGAGI (reference sequence). Deletions cut 7 bases from V and 7 bases from J, with 14 bases between. The CDR3 reads CASTKGTGEQYF. CDR3 nucleotide sequence: TGTGCCAGCACAAAGGGTACGGGGGAGCAGTACTTC.

In its sample, this clone was seen many times. The gene calls are TRBV7-9 and TRBJ1-5; D ambiguous. The CDR3 runs 12 residues. The V end lost 5 bases, the J end lost 9 bases, and 11 bases lay between the germline ends. Germline CDR1 is SEHNR and CDR2 is FQNEAQ (reference sequence). The CDR3 loop reads CASSLPPLPQHF. The DNA of the CDR3 is TGTGCCAGCAGCCTCCCCCCTTTGCCCCAGCATTTT.

The chain joins TRBV6-1 to TRBJ2-2; 8 positions agree with TRBD1. CDR3 size: 15 residues. The V and J ends lost 3 bases and 4 bases, in that order; junction bases with no gene match: 4. CDR1 and CDR2 (germline): MNHNS, SASEGT. The chain's CDR3 is CASSDRGRSTGELFF. The CDR3 bases are TGTGCCAGCAGTGACAGGGGGCGATCCACCGGGGAGCTGTTTTTT.

This chain links TRBV7-8 with TRBJ2-4, with a possible D match to TRBD2 (6 bases). Germline V CDR1 and CDR2: SGHVS, FQNEAQ. Trimming shortened V by 4 bases and J by 10 bases, and 8 bases separated the two germline ends. The CDR3 is 11 amino acids. The CDR3 protein is CASSSSEIQYF. The CDR3 DNA sequence: TGTGCCAGCAGCTCTAGCGAAATTCAGTACTTC. Full variable domain (missing parts from reference TRBV7-8 and TRBJ2-4): GAGVSQSPRYKVAKRGQDVALRCDPISGHVSLFWYQQALGQGPEFLTYFQNEAQLDKSGLPSDRFFAERPEGSVSTLKIQRTQQEDSAVYLCASSSSEIQYFGAGTRLSVL.

V and J are TRBV11-2 and TRBJ2-7; D is perhaps TRBD2 (5 bases). CDR1 is SGHAT and CDR2 is FQNNGV in the germline V gene. The V and J ends lost 5 bases and 4 bases respectively, with 9 bases between them. This CDR3 has 12 residues. CDR3 loop: CASSEGSYEQYF. CDR3 coding DNA: TGTGCCAGCAGCGAGGGTTCGTACGAGCAGTACTTC.

The sample holds a few counts of this clone. The V and J genes are TRBV7-6 and TRBJ2-7, with 7 bases aligning to TRBD1. V was pared by 4 bases and J by 6 bases, with 6 bases of the junction left unmatched. The CDR3 is 13 amino acids. The germline CDR1 and CDR2 sequences are SGHVS and FNYEAQ. In DNA, the CDR3 is TGTGCCAGCAGCTCTGACAGGGTGACCGAGCAGTACTTC. This gives the protein CASSSDRVTEQYF.

J is TRBJ1-1 and V is TRBV5-1; 7 positions agree with TRBD1. The junction had 4 bases not matched to a gene; V was cut back by 0 bases and J by 8 bases. Looked up from germline, CDR1 is SGHRS and CDR2 is YFSETQ. The CDR3 totals 13 residues. The CDR3 here is CASSLGQDREAFF. CDR3 nucleotides: TGCGCCAGCAGCTTGGGACAGGACAGGGAAGCTTTCTTT.

The chain is built from TRBV29-1 and TRBJ1-1; no clear D. V lost 5 bases to trimming and J lost 0 bases, with 7 bases between them. CDR3 size: 12 residues. CDR1 and CDR2 (germline): SQVTM, ANQGSEA. The chain's CDR3 is CSVITLNTEAFF. The CDR3 region has the DNA TGCAGCGTTATAACACTGAACACTGAAGCTTTCTTT.

This clone came up once. The chain is built from TRBV19 and TRBJ1-4; 7 bases match TRBD1. The germline V gene encodes CDR1 LNHDA and CDR2 SQIVND (reference sequence). CDR3 size: 14 residues. The V gene end was trimmed by 3 bases and the J gene end by 6 bases; junction bases not matched to a gene: 4. The CDR3 is CASSMTGLDEKLFF. CDR3 bases: TGTGCCAGTAGTATGACAGGGTTGGATGAAAAACTGTTTTTT.

The chain combines TRBV29-1 with TRBJ1-1; tentative D call: TRBD1 (5 bases). This CDR3 is built from 14 residues. Trimming took off 7 bases at V and 3 bases at J, with 18 bases between the two ends. Germline values: CDR1 SQVTM, CDR2 ANQGSEA. DNA for the CDR3: TGCAGCGGAGCCGGGACCGAGGATTACACTGAAGCTTTCTTT. Translated, it gives CSGAGTEDYTEAFF.

The chain couples TRBV27 to TRBJ2-1; 7 nucleotides line up with TRBD2. There are 15 residues in the CDR3. CDR1 MNHEY and CDR2 SMNVEV come from the germline V gene (reference sequence). Losses at the gene ends were 10 bases for V and 1 base for J; bases not matched to a gene: 10. The CDR3 protein is CANTKTSTSYNEQFF. CDR3 nucleotide sequence: TGTGCCAACACGAAGACTAGCACATCCTACAATGAGCAGTTCTTC.

Comments on this clone: Other DNA sequences in the sample encode the same CDR3. V is TRBV6-6 and J is TRBJ1-3; D is perhaps TRBD1 (5 bases). The germline V gene encodes CDR1 MNHNY and CDR2 SVGAGI (reference sequence). The CDR3 is 14 residues long. The V end was cut by 2 bases, the J end by 2 bases, with 7 bases between. CDR3 bases: TGTGCCAGCAGTTACGAAGGGGCTGGAAACACCATATATTTT. The encoded protein is CASSYEGAGNTIYF.

This sequence joins TRBV9 and TRBJ1-1; D is perhaps TRBD1 (5 bases). Germline loops: CDR1 SGDLS, CDR2 YYNGEE. The CDR3 loop spans 15 amino acids. The ends were cut back, 3 bases at V and 4 bases at J, with 16 bases in the middle. The CDR3 DNA sequence: TGTGCCAGCAGCGCGCCGGGACCGGGGGGCACTGAAGCTTTCTTT. Translation gives CASSAPGPGGTEAFF.

This clone was picked up a small number of times. The genes are TRBV27 and TRBJ1-2; D possibly corresponds to TRBD1 (5 bases). CDR1 MNHEY and CDR2 SMNVEV come from the germline V gene (reference sequence). The CDR3 extends over 15 amino acids. V lost 6 bases, J lost 0 bases, and 14 bases lay in between. The CDR3, as DNA: TGTGCCAGCAGCGGGACGGCAGAACCTAACTATGGCTACACCTTC. It specifies CASSGTAEPNYGYTF.

The table lists this clone with a few counts. V and J are TRBV7-3 and TRBJ1-2; TRBD1 matches 7 bases. This CDR3 contains 13 residues. Germline values: CDR1 SGHTA, CDR2 FQGTGA. V trimming: 5 bases; J trimming: 7 bases; junction bases outside the gene matches: 7. The CDR3 sequence is CASSPGQLGGYTF. The DNA of the CDR3 is TGTGCCAGCAGCCCGGGACAGCTAGGTGGCTACACCTTC.